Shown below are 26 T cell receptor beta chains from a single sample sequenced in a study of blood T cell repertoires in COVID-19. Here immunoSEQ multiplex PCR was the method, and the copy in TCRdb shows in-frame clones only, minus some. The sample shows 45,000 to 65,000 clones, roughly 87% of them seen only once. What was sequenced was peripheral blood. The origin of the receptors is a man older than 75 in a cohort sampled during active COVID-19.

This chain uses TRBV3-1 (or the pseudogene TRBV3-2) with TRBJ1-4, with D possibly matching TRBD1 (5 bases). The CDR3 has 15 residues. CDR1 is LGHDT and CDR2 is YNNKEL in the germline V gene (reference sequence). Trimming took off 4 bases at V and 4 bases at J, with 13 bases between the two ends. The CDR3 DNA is TGTGCCAGCAGCCCGAGTCGACAGTATAATGAAAAACTGTTTTTT. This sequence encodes CASSPSRQYNEKLFF.

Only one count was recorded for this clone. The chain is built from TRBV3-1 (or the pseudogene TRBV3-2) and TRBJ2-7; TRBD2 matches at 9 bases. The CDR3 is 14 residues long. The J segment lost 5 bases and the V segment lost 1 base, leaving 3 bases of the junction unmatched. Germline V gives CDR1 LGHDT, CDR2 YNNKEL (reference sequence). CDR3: CASSQGTSDHEQYF. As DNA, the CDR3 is TGTGCCAGCAGCCAAGGGACTAGCGACCACGAGCAGTACTTC.

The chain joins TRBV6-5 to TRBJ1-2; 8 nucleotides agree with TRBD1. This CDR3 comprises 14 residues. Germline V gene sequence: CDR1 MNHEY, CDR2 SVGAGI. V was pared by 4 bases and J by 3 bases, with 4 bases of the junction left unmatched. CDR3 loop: CASSFGGQDYGYTF. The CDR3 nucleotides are TGTGCCAGCAGTTTTGGGGGACAGGACTATGGCTACACCTTC.

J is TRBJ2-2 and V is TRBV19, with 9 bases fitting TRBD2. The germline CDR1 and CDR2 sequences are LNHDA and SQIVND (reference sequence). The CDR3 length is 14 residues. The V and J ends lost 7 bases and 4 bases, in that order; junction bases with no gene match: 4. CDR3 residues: CASKLAGVTGELFF. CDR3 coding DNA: TGTGCCAGTAAATTAGCGGGAGTCACCGGGGAGCTGTTTTTT.

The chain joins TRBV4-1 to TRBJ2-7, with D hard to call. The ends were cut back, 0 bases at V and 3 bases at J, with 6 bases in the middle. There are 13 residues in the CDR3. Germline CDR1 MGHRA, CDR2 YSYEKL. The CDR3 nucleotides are TGCGCCAGCAGCCAAGAGGCAGTCTACGAGCAGTACTTC. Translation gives CASSQEAVYEQYF.

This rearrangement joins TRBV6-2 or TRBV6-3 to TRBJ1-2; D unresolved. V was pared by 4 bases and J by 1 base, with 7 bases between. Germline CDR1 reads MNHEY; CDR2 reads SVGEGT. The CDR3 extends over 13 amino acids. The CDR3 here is CASSFRGNYGYTF. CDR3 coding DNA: TGTGCCAGCAGTTTTCGGGGTAACTATGGCTACACCTTC.

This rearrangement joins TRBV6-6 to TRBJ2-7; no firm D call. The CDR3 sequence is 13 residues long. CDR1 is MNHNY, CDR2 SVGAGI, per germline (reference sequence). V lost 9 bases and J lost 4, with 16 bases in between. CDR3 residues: CASEDSVQYEQYF. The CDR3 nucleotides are TGTGCCAGTGAGGATTCTGTTCAATACGAGCAGTACTTC.

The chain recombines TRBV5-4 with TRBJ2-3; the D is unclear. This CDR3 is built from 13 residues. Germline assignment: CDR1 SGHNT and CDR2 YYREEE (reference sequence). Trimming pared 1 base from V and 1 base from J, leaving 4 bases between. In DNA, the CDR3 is TGTGCCAGCAGCTTGCAGGGCACAGATACGCAGTATTTT. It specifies CASSLQGTDTQYF. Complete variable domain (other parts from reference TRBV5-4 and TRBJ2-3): ETGVTQSPTHLIKTRGQQVTLRCSSQSGHNTVSWYQQALGQGPQFIFQYYREEENGRGNFPPRFSGLQFPNYSSELNVNALELDDSALYLCASSLQGTDTQYFGPGTRLTVL.

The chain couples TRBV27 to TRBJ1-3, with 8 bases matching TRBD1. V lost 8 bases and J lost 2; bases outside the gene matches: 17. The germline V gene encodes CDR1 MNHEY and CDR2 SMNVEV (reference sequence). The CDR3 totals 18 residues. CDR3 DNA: TGTGCCAGCGCACCCCTACCCTCGACAGGGGCAACTGGAAACACCATATATTTT. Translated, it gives CASAPLPSTGATGNTIYF.

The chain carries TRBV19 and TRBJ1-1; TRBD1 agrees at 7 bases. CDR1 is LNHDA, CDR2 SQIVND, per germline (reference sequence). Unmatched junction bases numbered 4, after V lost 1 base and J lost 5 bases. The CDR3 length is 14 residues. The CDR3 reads CASSIGTGGTEAFF. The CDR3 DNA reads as TGTGCCAGTAGTATAGGGACAGGTGGGACTGAAGCTTTCTTT.

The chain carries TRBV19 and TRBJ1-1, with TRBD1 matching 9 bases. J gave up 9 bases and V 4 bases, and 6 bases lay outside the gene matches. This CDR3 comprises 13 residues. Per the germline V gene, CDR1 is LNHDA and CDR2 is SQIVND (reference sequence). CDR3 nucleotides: TGTGCCAGTAGTACCGTACAGGGGGCGAAAGCTTTCTTT. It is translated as CASSTVQGAKAFF.

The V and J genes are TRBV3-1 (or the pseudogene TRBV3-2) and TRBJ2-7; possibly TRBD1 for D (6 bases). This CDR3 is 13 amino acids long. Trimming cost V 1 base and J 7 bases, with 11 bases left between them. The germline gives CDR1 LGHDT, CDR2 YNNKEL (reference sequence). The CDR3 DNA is TGTGCCAGCAGCCAAGCTACAGGGAATGAGCAGTACTTC. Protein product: CASSQATGNEQYF.

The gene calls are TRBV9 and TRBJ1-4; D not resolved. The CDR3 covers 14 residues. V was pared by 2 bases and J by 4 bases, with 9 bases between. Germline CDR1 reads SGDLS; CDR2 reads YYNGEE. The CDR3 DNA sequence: TGTGCCAGCAGCGTGGGCGAGAATAATGAAAAACTGTTTTTT. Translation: CASSVGENNEKLFF.

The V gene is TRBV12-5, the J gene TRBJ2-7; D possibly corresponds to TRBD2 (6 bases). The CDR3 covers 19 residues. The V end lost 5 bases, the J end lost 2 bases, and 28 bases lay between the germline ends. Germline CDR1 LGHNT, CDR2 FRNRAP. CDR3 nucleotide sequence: TGTGCTAGTGGTACCATTCTTCCGAGGCGCGGGACTGCAGCCTACGAGCAGTACTTC. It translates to CASGTILPRRGTAAYEQYF.

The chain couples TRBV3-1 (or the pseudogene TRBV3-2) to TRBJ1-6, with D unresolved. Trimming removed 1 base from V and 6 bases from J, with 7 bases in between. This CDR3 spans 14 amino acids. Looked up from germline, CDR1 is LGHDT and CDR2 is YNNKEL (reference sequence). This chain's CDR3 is CASSQANSNSPLHF. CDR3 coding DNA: TGTGCCAGCAGCCAAGCCAACAGTAATTCACCCCTCCACTTT.

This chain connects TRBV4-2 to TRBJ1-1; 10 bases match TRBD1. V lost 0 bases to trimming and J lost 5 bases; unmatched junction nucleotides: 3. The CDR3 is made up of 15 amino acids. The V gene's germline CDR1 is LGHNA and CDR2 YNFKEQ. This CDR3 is CASSQDRTGGTEAFF. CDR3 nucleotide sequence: TGTGCCAGCAGCCAAGATCGGACAGGGGGGACTGAAGCTTTCTTT.

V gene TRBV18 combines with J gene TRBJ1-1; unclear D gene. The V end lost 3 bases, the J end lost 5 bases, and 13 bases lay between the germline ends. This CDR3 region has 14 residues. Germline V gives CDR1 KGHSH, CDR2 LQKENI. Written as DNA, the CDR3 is TGTGCCAGCTCACCTAGAGAAAGGAGTACTGAAGCTTTCTTT. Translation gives CASSPRERSTEAFF.

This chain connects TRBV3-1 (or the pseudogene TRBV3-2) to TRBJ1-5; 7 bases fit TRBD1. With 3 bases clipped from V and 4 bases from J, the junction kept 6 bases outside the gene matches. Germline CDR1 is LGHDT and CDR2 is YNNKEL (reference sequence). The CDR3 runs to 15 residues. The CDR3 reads CASSQRGDSNQPQHF. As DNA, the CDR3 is TGTGCCAGCAGCCAGCGCGGGGACAGTAATCAGCCCCAGCATTTT.

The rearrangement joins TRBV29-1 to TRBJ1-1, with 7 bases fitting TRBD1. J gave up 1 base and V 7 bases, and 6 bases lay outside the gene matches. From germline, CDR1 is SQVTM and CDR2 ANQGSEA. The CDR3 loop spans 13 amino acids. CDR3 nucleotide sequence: TGCAGCGCCCAACACAGGGGGAACACTGAAGCTTTCTTT. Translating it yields CSAQHRGNTEAFF.

CDR3 nucleotide sequence: TGTGCCAGCTCACCACTACCAACGGAGGCGTGGGAGACCCAGTACTTC. It codes for CASSPLPTEAWETQYF. V and J are TRBV18 and TRBJ2-5, with D possibly TRBD2 on 5 matching bases. CDR1 and CDR2 (germline): KGHSH, LQKENI. The CDR3 runs to 16 residues. The V end was cut by 1 base, the J end by 5 bases, with 17 bases between.

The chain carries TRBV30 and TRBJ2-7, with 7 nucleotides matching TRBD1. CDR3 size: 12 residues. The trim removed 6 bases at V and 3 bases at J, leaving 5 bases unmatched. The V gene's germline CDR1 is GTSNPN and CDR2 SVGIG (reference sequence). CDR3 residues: CACWDRIYEQYF. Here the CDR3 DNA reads TGTGCCTGCTGGGACAGAATCTACGAGCAGTACTTC.

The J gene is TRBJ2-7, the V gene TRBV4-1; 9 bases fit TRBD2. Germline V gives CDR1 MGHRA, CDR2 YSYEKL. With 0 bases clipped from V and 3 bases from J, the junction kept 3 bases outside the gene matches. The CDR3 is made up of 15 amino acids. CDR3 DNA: TGCGCCAGCAGCCAAGAGGGGACTAGCTTCTACGAGCAGTACTTC. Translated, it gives CASSQEGTSFYEQYF.

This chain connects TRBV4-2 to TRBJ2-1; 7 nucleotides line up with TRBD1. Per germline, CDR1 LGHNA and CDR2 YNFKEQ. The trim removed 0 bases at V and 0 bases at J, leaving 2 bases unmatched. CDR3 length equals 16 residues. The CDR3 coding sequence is TGTGCCAGCAGCCAAGAAAGGGACAGCTCCTACAATGAGCAGTTCTTC. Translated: CASSQERDSSYNEQFF.

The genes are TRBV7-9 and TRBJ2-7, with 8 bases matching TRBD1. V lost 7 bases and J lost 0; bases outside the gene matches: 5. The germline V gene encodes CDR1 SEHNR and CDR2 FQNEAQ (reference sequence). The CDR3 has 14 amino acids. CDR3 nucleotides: TGTGCCAGCACCCTAGGGACAGGCTCCTACGAGCAGTACTTC. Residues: CASTLGTGSYEQYF.

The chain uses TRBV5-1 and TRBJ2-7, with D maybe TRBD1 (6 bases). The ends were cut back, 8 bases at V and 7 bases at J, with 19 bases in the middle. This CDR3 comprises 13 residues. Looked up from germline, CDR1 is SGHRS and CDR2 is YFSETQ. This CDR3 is CASRQESLREQYF. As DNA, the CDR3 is TGCGCCAGTCGACAGGAGAGCCTACGGGAGCAGTACTTC.

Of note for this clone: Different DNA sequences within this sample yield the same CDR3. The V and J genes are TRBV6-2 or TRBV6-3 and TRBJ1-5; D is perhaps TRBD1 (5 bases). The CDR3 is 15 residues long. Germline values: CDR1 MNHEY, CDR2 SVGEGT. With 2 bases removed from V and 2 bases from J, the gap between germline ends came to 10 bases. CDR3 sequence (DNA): TGTGCCAGCAGTTACGGCAGGGTAGGCAATCAGCCCCAGCATTTT. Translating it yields CASSYGRVGNQPQHF.